The sample holds one count of the clone carrying this TCR beta chain. CDR1 SEHNR and CDR2 FQNEAQ come from the germline V gene (reference sequence). V dropped 1 base and J dropped 2; count of bases not matched to a gene: 7. The CDR3 consists of 17 residues. Described time point: blood 4 weeks post-SBRT, at nephrectomy. The treatment was: 15 Gy SBRT to primary tumor, nephrectomy 4 weeks later. Nephrectomy followed 15 Gy stereotactic body radiation by 4 weeks. Blood was sampled at baseline, 2 weeks and 4 weeks after SBRT. This sample is part of a study of radiation and T cells in renal cell carcinoma. Repertoires were generated with immunoSEQ multiplex PCR, while TCRdb's copy carries only in-frame clones and drops some. The data contain tens of thousands of clones, less than 90% of them seen just once; the ten biggest clones take up roughly 2.2%.

The chain carries TRBV7-9 and TRBJ2-5, with 10 positions matching TRBD2. The source material was blood, sampled from a patient whose treatment included radiotherapy and nephrectomy. This receptor was identified in a woman in her fifties or sixties with renal cell carcinoma. CDR3 loop: CASSLGSGGTGQETQYF. CDR3 coding DNA: TGTGCCAGCAGCTTAGGTAGCGGGGGGACCGGACAAGAGACCCAGTACTTC.